This T cell receptor beta chain comes out of a study of technical replicates of blood from a few donors. The CDR3 sequence is 15 residues long. The V gene lost 4 bases and the J gene lost 0 bases, with 13 bases spanning the gap. Germline V gene lookup returns CDR1 SGHTS and CDR2 YDEGEE. The table came from immunoSEQ multiplex PCR; TCRdb's copy has only in-frame clones and leaves some out. The top ten hold 0.37% of the sample, which has roughly 80,000 clones, around 96% seen once. Sequencing was done on a sample of T cells isolated from PBMCs. This TCR was recovered from a human donor in good health. V gene TRBV5-8 combines with J gene TRBJ1-1, with TRBD1 as a possible D gene (5 bases). As DNA, the CDR3 is TGTGCCAGCAGCGTAACCGGGACTTTGAACACTGAAGCTTTCTTT. Its translation is CASSVTGTLNTEAFF.